This T cell receptor (beta chain) was identified during a study of response to subunit inactivated influenza vaccine. TCRdb recomputed calls from the RT-PCR reads with MiXCR, one row per CDR3 protein. The sample includes more than 700,000 distinct CDR3 sequences, less than 25% of them seen just once. On this clonotype itself: Its cognate antigen is unknown.

V gave up 0 bases and J gave up 3 bases, with 13 bases separating them. The CDR3 has 15 amino acids. CDR1 is SGHRS and CDR2 is YFSETQ in the germline V gene. Findings and caveats of the study: Each seasonal influenza vaccination recruits few new T cells, the authors suggested.

This TCR derives from a man between 45 and 60 years old who received an inactivated influenza vaccine. The sample here was PBMCs from blood, taken less than 6 days after vaccination. The chain joins TRBV5-1 to TRBJ2-7; D is possibly TRBD1 (5 bases). The CDR3 reads CASSLAGHQFYEQYF. The CDR3 bases are TGCGCCAGCAGCTTGGCCGGACACCAATTCTACGAGCAGTACTTC.